This T cell receptor beta chain derives from a study of blood T cell repertoires in COVID-19. Study information: Sources were T cells, B-cell-depleted T cells, or PBMCs; the material itself was cDNA or gDNA.

In terms of age and location, participants ranged from roughly 18 to 100 years and lived in about two dozen US areas. In assigning cohorts, the study relied on participant-reported clinical history. Germline V gives CDR1 ENHRY, CDR2 SYGVKD. The CDR3 spans 15 residues. The trim removed 3 bases at V and 11 bases at J, leaving 15 bases unmatched. In the original processing: Using reference gene primer amplification, nucleated cell counts were estimated. Sequencing used immunoSEQ multiplex PCR; TCRdb keeps in-frame clones, though not all of them. V and J calls and clone size are those listed in that table; D and trimming were worked out from the DNA. The sample lists roughly 200,000 clones, around 82% occurring once.

Sample: PBMCs or T cells enriched from blood (not recorded which). The TCR originated in a man aged 35-49 years who had recovered from COVID-19. J is TRBJ1-2 and V is TRBV10-3; 7 bases match TRBD1. The CDR3 DNA sequence: TGTGCCATCAGTGATAGTAGGGGGCAAACACCCTTGTACACCTTC. It specifies CAISDSRGQTPLYTF.